This T cell receptor beta chain was identified in a study of blood T cell repertoires in COVID-19. Background on the study: Collection of acute and convalescent COVID-19 samples took place in the United States, Italy and Spain.

Study processing details: Reference gene primer amplification yielded estimated nucleated cell counts. Method: immunoSEQ multiplex PCR; TCRdb's copy keeps in-frame clones and lacks some. V and J calls and clone size are those listed in that table; D and trimming were worked out from the DNA. The sample has 200,000 to 250,000 clones, around four fifths seen once. Per the germline V gene, CDR1 is MNHNS and CDR2 is SASEGT. Unmatched junction bases numbered 11, after V lost 4 bases and J lost 4 bases. This CDR3 spans 16 amino acids. Input material: peripheral blood. This chain uses TRBV6-1 with TRBJ2-3, with 7 positions matching TRBD2. The TCR sequence derives from a woman of 80 years or more with active or convalescent COVID-19. CDR3 coding DNA: TGTGCCAGCAGTGCGGGGGAGGGACCCTCCGCAGATACGCAGTATTTT. It translates to CASSAGEGPSADTQYF.